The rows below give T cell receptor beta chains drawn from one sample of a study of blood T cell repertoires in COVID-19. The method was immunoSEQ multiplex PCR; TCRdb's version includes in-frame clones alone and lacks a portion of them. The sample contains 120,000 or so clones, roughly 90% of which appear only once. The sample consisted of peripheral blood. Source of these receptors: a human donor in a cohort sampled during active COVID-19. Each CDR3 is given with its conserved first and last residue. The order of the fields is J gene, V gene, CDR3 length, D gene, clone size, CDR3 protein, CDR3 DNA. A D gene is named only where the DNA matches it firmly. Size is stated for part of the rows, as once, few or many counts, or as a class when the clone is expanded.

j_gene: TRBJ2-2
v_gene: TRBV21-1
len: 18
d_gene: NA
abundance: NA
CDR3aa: CASSKGLAGGPHTGELFF
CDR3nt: TGTGCCAGCAGCAAAGGACTAGCGGGGGGTCCACACACCGGGGAGCTGTTTTTT

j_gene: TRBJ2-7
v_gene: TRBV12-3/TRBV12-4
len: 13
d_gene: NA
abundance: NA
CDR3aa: CASSLDRVHEQYF
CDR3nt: TGTGCCAGCAGTTTAGACAGGGTACACGAGCAGTACTTC

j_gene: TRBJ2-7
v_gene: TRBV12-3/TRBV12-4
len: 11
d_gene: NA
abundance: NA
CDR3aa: CASSSLYEQYF
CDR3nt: TGTGCCAGCAGTTCTCTTTACGAGCAGTACTTC

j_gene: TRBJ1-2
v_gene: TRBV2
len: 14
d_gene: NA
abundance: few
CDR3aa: CASRLALPTEGYTF
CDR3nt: TGTGCCAGCAGGCTAGCGTTGCCGACCGAGGGCTACACCTTC

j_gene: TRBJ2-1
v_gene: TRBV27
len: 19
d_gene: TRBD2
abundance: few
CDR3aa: CASSKRKATSGSSYNEQFF
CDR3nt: TGTGCCAGCAGTAAAAGGAAAGCGACTAGCGGGAGCTCCTACAATGAGCAGTTCTTC

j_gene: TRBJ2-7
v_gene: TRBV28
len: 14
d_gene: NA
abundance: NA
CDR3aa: CASSSTGFTGEQYF
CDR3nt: TGTGCCAGCAGTTCAACAGGGTTTACGGGCGAGCAGTACTTC

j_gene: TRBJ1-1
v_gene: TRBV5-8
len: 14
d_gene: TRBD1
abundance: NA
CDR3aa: CASSFLQGAAEAFF
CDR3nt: TGTGCCAGCAGCTTCCTACAGGGGGCAGCTGAAGCTTTCTTT

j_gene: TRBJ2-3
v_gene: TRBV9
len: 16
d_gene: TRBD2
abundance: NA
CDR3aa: CASGTSGDHSTDTQYF
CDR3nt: TGTGCCAGCGGGACTAGCGGGGACCACAGCACAGATACGCAGTATTTT

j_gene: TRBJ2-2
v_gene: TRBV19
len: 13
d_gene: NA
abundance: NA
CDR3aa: CASSMVLARELFF
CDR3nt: TGTGCCAGTAGTATGGTCCTAGCGCGAGAGCTGTTTTTT

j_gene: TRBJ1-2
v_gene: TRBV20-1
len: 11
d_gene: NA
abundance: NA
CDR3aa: CSVVGYYGYTF
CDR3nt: TGCAGTGTTGTGGGCTACTATGGCTACACCTTC

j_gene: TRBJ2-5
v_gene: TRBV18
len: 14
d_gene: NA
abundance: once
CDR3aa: CASSDRVAEETQYF
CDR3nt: TGTGCCAGCTCAGACCGGGTTGCAGAAGAGACCCAGTACTTC

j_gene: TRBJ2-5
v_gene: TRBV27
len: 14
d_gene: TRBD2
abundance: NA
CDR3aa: CASRPLAGKETQYF
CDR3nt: TGTGCCAGTCGTCCACTAGCGGGCAAAGAGACCCAGTACTTC

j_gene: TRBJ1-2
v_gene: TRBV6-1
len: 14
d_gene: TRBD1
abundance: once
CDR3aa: CASSEAGGIGGYTF
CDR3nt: TGTGCCAGCAGTGAGGCAGGGGGCATCGGTGGCTACACCTTC

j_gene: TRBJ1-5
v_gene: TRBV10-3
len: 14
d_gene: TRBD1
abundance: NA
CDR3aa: CAIKGDSANQPQHF
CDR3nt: TGTGCCATCAAGGGGGACAGCGCCAATCAGCCCCAGCATTTT

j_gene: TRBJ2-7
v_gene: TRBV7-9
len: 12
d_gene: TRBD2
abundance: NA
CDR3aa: CASGRARDEQYF
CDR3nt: TGTGCCAGCGGGAGGGCCCGGGACGAGCAGTACTTC

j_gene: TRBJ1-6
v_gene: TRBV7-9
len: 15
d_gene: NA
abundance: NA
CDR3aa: CASSLDRLDNSPLHF
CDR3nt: TGTGCCAGCAGCTTAGACAGACTAGATAATTCACCCCTCCACTTT

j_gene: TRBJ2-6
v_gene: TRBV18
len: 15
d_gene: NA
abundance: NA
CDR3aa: CASSQGVPGANVLTF
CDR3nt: TGTGCCAGCTCACAAGGGGTTCCTGGGGCCAACGTCCTGACTTTC

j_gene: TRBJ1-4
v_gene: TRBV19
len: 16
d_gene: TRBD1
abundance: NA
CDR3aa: CASSKTQDRANEKLFF
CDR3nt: TGTGCCAGTAGTAAAACCCAAGACAGGGCTAATGAAAAACTGTTTTTT

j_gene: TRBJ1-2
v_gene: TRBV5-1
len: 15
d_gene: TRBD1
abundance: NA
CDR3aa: CASSLTWTGNYGYTF
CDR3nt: TGCGCCAGCAGCTTGACTTGGACAGGGAACTATGGCTACACCTTC

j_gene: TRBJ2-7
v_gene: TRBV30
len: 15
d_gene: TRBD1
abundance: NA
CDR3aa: CAWSHPRDRNYEQYF
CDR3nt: TGTGCCTGGAGTCACCCCCGGGACAGAAACTACGAGCAGTACTTC

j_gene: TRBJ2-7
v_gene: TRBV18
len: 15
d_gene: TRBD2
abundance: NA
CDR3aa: CASSPRGERTYEQYF
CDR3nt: TGTGCCAGCTCTCCCCGGGGGGAGCGGACCTACGAGCAGTACTTC

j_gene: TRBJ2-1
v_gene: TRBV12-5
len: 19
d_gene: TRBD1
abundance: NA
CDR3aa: CASGLGGQGGSPHYSEQFF
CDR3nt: TGTGCTAGTGGTTTGGGAGGACAGGGTGGTTCCCCCCACTACAGTGAGCAGTTCTTC

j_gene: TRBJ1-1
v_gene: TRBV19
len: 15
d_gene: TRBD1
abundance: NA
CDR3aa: CASSLRTGGSPEAFF
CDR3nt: TGTGCCAGTAGTCTCAGGACAGGGGGCTCCCCTGAAGCTTTCTTT

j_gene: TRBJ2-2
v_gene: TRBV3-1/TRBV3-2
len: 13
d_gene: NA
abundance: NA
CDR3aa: CASRHGAPGELFF
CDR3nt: TGTGCCAGCAGGCACGGAGCGCCCGGGGAGCTGTTTTTT

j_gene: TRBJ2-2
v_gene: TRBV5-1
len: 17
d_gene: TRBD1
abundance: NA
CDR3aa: CASSPEPGQGATGELFF
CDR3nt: TGCGCCAGCAGTCCCGAACCGGGACAGGGGGCGACCGGGGAGCTGTTTTTT

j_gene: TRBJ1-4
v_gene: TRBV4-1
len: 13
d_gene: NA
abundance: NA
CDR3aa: CASSQRQNEKLFF
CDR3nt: TGCGCCAGCAGCCAACGACAGAATGAAAAACTGTTTTTT

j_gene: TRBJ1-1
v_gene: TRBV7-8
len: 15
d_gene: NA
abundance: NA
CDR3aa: CASSFPTVSNTEAFF
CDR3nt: TGTGCCAGCAGCTTCCCGACAGTATCGAACACTGAAGCTTTCTTT

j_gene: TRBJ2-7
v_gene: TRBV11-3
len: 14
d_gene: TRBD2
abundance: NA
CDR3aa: CASTGGRPFYEQYF
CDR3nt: TGTGCCAGCACTGGCGGGAGGCCGTTCTACGAGCAGTACTTC

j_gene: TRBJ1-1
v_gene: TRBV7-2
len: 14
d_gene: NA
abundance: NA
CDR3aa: CASSLSDRRTEAFF
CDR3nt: TGTGCCAGCAGCCTAAGCGATAGGCGGACTGAAGCTTTCTTT

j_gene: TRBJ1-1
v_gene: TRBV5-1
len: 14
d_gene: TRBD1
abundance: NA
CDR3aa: CASSSQGQVTEAFF
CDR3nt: TGCGCCAGCAGCTCACAGGGGCAGGTCACTGAAGCTTTCTTT

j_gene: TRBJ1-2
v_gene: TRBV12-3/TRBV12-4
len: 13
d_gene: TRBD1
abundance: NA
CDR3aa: CASRTTGGWGYTF
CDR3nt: TGTGCCAGCAGGACGACAGGGGGCTGGGGCTACACCTTC

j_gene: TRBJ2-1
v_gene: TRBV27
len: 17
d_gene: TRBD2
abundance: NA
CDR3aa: CASSSRTSGRPYNEQFF
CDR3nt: TGTGCCAGCAGTTCGCGGACTAGCGGGAGGCCCTACAATGAGCAGTTCTTC

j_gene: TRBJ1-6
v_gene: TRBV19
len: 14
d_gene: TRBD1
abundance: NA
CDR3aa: CATTGELDNSPLHF
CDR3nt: TGTGCCACTACAGGGGAGTTGGATAATTCACCCCTCCACTTT

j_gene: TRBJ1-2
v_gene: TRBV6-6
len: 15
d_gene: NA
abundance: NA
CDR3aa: CASSYEGTSSRGYTF
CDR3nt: TGTGCCAGCAGTTACGAGGGCACCTCCTCGCGCGGCTACACCTTC

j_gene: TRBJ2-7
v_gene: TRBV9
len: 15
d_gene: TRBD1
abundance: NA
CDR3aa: CASSEGTGDSYEQYF
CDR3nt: TGTGCCAGCAGCGAGGGGACAGGGGACTCTTACGAGCAGTACTTC

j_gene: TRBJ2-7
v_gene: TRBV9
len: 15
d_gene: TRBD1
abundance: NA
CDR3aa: CASSVSGQAGREQYF
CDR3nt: TGTGCCAGCAGCGTGTCGGGACAGGCAGGTCGCGAGCAGTACTTC

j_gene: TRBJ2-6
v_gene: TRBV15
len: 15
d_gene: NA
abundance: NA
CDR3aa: CATSGRVSGANVLTF
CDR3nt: TGTGCCACCAGCGGCAGGGTCTCTGGGGCCAACGTCCTGACTTTC

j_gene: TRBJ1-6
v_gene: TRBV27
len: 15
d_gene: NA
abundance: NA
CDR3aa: CASTPRGRLNSPLHF
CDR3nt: TGTGCCAGTACCCCTCGAGGGAGACTAAATTCACCCCTCCACTTT

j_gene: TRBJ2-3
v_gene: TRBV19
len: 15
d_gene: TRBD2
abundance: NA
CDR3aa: CASRGLALSPDTQYF
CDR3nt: TGTGCCAGTAGGGGACTAGCTTTGTCACCAGATACGCAGTATTTT